The present T cell receptor beta chain was sequenced within a study of T cell repertoires in cytomegalovirus infection. Turning to the study itself: Through public TCR beta signatures, both CMV infection and matching HLA type were indicated. Overall study results and limits: HLA-C-restricted CMV clonotypes gave the most frequent clonotype in two of eight donors. Of the TCR beta families, the public ones yielded a cumulative frequency that identified carriers of CMV plus the relevant HLA.

With respect to this clonotype: Its matching antigen is unknown.

The ends were cut back, 4 bases at V and 5 bases at J, with 9 bases in the middle. CDR3 length: 13 residues. Germline V gene data show CDR1 as MGHRA and CDR2 as YSYEKL. TCRdb reprocessed the reads via MiXCR and lists one record per CDR3 protein. There are some 230,000 distinct CDR3 sequences in the sample; roughly 20% occur only once, and about 18% lies in the top ten. The TCR sequence derives from a human donor in good health (CMV status not recorded). Some clones in this sample may be carry-over from other donors' samples. The sequenced sample consisted of CD8+ T cells from PBMCs. The J gene is TRBJ1-5, the V gene TRBV4-1; D unresolved. The CDR3 loop is CASSPWVDQPQHF. CDR3 nucleotide sequence: TGCGCCAGCAGCCCCTGGGTGGATCAGCCCCAGCATTTT.